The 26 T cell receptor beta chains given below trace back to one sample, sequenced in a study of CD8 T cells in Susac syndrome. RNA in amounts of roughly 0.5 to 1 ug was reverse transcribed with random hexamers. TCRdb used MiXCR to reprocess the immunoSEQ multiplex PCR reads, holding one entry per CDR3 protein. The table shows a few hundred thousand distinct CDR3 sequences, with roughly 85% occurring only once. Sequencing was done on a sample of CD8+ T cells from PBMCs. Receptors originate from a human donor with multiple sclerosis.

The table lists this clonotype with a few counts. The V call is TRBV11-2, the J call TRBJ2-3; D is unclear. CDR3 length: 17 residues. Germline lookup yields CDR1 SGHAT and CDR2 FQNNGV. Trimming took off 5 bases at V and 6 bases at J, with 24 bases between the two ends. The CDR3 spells CASSKERVLNYQDTQYF. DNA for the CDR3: TGTGCCAGCAGCAAGGAACGGGTCCTTAATTACCAGGATACGCAGTATTTT.

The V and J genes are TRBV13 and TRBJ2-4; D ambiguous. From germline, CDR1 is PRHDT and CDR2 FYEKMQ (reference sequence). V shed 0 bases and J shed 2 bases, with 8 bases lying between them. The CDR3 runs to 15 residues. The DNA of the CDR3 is TGTGCCAGCAGCTTAGGCGTTGGGTCCAAAAACATTCAGTACTTC. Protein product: CASSLGVGSKNIQYF. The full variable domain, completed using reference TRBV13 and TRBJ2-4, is AAGVIQSPRHLIKEKRETATLKCYPIPRHDTVYWYQQGPGQDPQFLISFYEKMQSDKGSIPDRFSAQQFSDYHSELNMSSLELGDSALYFCASSLGVGSKNIQYFGAGTRLSVL.

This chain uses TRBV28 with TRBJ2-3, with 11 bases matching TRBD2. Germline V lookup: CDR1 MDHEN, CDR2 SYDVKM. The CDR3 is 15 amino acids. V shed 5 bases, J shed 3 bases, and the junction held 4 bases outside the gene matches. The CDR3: CASSRLAGRTDTQYF. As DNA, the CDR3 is TGTGCCAGCAGTCGACTAGCGGGGAGGACAGATACGCAGTATTTT.

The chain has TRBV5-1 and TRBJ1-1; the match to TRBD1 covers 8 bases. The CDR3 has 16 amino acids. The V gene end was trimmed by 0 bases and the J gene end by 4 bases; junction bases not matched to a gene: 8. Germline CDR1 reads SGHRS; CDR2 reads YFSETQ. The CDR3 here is CASSLDRQGLSTEAFF. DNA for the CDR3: TGCGCCAGCAGCTTGGATCGACAGGGGTTGAGCACTGAAGCTTTCTTT.

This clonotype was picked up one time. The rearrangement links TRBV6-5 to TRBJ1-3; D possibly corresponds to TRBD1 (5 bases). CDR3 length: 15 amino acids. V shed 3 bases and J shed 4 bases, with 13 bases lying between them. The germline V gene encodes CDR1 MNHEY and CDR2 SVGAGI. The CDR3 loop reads CASSYSGGRGNTIYF. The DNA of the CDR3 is TGTGCCAGCAGTTATTCCGGGGGGAGAGGAAACACCATATATTTT.

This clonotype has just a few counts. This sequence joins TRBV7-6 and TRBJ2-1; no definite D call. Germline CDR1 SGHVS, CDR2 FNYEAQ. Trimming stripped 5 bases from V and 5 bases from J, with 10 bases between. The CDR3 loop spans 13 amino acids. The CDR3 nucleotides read TGTGCCAGCAGCGGGATCCGGGACAATGAGCAGTTCTTC. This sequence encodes CASSGIRDNEQFF. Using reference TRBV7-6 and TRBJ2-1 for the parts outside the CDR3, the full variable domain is GAGVSQSPRYKVTKRGQDVALRCDPISGHVSLYWYRQALGQGPEFLTYFNYEAQQDKSGLPNDRFSAERPEGSISTLTIQRTEQRDSAMYRCASSGIRDNEQFFGPGTRLTVL.

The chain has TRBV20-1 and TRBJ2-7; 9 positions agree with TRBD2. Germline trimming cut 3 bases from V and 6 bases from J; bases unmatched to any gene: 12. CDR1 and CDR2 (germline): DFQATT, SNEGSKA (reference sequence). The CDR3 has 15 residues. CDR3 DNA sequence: TGCAGTGCTAGGTTCTTGGGCGGGAGGGCTGGCGAGCAGTACTTC. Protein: CSARFLGGRAGEQYF.

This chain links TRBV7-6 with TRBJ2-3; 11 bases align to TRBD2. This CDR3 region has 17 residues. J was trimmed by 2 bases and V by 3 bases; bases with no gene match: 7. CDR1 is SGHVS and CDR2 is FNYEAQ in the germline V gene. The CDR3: CASSLTLAGDLTDTQYF. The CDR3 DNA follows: TGTGCCAGCAGCTTGACACTAGCGGGAGACCTCACAGATACGCAGTATTTT. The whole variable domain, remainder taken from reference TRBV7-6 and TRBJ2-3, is GAGVSQSPRYKVTKRGQDVALRCDPISGHVSLYWYRQALGQGPEFLTYFNYEAQQDKSGLPNDRFSAERPEGSISTLTIQRTEQRDSAMYRCASSLTLAGDLTDTQYFGPGTRLTVL.

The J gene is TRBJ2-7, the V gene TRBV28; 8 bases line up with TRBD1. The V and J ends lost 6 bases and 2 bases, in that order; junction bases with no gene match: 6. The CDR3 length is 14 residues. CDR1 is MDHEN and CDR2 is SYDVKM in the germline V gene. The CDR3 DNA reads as TGTGCCAGCAGGACTACGGACAGGGCCTACGAGCAGTACTTC. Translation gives CASRTTDRAYEQYF.

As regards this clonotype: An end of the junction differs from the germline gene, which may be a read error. DNA of the CDR3: TGCGCCAGCAGCCAAGAGTTTTTTGGGGGTGCGAACACTGGAGCTTTCTTT. This sequence encodes CASSQEFFGGANTGAFF. The chain joins TRBV4-1 to TRBJ1-1, with TRBD1 as a possible D gene (5 bases). Germline lookup yields CDR1 MGHRA and CDR2 YSYEKL. CDR3 length: 17 amino acids.

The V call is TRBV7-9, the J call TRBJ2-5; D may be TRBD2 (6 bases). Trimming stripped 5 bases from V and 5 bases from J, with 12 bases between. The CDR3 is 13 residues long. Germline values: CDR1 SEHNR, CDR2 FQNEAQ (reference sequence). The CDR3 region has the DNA TGTGCCAGCAGCCCGCGGGATTCGGAGACCCAGTACTTC. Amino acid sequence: CASSPRDSETQYF.

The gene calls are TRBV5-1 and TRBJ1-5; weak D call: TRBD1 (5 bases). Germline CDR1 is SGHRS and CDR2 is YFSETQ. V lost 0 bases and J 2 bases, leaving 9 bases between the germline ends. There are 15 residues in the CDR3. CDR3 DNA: TGCGCCAGCAGCTTGGGGGACGGTGGCAATCAGCCCCAGCATTTT. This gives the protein CASSLGDGGNQPQHF.

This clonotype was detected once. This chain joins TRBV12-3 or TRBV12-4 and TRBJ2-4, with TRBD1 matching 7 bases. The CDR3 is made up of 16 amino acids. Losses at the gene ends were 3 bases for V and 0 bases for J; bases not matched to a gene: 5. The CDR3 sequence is CASSFGTDLAKNIQYF. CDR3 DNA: TGTGCCAGCAGTTTTGGGACAGACCTAGCCAAAAACATTCAGTACTTC.

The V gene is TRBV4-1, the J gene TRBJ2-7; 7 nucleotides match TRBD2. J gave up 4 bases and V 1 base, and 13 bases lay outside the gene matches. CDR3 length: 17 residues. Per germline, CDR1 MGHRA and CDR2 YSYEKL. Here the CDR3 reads CASSQGAGEHKPYEQYF. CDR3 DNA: TGCGCCAGCAGCCAAGGGGCGGGAGAACACAAACCGTACGAGCAGTACTTC.

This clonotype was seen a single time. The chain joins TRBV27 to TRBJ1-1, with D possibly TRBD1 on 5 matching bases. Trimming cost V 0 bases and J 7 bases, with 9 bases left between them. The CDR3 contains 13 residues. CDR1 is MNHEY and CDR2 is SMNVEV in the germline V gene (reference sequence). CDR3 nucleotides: TGTGCCAGCAGTTTATCGAAGCAGGGTGAAGCTTTCTTT. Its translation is CASSLSKQGEAFF.

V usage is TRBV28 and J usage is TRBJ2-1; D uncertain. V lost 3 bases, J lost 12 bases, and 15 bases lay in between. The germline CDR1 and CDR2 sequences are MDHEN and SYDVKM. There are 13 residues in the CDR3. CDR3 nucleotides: TGTGCCAGCAGTTTCCCCCCCAAACTCGGGCAGTTCTTC. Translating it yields CASSFPPKLGQFF.

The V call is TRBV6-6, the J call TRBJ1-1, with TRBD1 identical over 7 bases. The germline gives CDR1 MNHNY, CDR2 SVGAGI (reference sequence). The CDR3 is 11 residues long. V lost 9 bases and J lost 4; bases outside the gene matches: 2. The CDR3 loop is CASAGGTEAFF. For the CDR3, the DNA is TGTGCCAGTGCAGGGGGCACTGAAGCTTTCTTT.

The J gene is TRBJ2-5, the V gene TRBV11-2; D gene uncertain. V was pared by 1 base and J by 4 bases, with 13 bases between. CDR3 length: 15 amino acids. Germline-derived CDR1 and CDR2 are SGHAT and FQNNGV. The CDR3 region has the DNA TGTGCCAGCAGCTTAGGACCGTCCGCCAGAGAGACCCAGTACTTC. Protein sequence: CASSLGPSARETQYF.

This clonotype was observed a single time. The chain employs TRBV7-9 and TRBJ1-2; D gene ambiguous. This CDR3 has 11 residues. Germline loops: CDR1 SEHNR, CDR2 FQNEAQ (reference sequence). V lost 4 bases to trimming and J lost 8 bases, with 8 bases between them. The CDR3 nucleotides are TGTGCCAGCAGCTCCAATATAGGCTACACCTTC. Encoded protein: CASSSNIGYTF.

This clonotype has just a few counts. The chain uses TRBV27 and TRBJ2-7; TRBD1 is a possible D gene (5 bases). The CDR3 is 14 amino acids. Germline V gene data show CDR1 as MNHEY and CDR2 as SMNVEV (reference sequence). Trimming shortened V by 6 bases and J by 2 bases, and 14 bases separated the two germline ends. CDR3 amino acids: CASRLRVWPYEQYF. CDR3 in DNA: TGTGCCAGCAGGCTCAGGGTATGGCCCTACGAGCAGTACTTC.

The CDR3 loop reads CASSKGLAGVKETQYF. The CDR3 coding sequence is TGCGCCAGCAGCAAGGGACTAGCGGGAGTGAAAGAGACCCAGTACTTC. V gene TRBV5-1 combines with J gene TRBJ2-5; 14 nucleotides align to TRBD2. Germline CDR1 and CDR2: SGHRS and YFSETQ. V gave up 4 bases and J gave up 3 bases; unmatched junction bases: 5. This CDR3 is 16 amino acids long.

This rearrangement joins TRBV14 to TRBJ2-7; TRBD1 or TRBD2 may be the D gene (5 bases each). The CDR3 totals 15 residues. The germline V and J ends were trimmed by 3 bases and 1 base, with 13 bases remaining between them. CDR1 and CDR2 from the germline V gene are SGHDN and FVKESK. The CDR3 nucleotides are TGTGCCAGCAGCCACCGGGACCCTCCTTCCTACGAGCAGTACTTC. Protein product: CASSHRDPPSYEQYF.

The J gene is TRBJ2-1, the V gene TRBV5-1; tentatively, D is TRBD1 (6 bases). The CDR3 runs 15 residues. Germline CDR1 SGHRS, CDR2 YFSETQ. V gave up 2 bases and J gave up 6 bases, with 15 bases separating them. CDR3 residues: CASSLTKKGVNEQFF. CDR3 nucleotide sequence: TGCGCCAGCAGCTTAACAAAAAAGGGGGTCAATGAGCAGTTCTTC.

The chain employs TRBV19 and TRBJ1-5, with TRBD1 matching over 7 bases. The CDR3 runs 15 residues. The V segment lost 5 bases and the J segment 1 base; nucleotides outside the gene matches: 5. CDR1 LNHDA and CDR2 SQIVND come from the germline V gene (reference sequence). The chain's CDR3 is CASSPRGQSNQPQHF. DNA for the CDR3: TGTGCCAGTAGTCCGCGGGGACAGAGCAATCAGCCCCAGCATTTT.

The CDR3 nucleotides are TGTGCCAGCAGCCGGCTACTGAGGGACACCGGGGAGCTGTTTTTT. Its translation is CASSRLLRDTGELFF. The V call is TRBV12-3 or TRBV12-4, the J call TRBJ2-2; D perhaps matches TRBD2 (5 bases). The CDR3 spans 15 residues. The V end lost 6 bases, the J end lost 3 bases, and 14 bases lay between the germline ends.

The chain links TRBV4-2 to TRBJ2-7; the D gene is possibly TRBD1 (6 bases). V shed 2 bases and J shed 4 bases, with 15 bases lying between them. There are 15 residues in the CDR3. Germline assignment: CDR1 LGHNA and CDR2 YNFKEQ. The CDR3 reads CASSQSHPGDYEQYF. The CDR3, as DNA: TGTGCCAGCAGCCAATCGCACCCAGGGGATTACGAGCAGTACTTC.